This record concerns one TCR beta chain sequence. The sample comes from a study of T-cell memory formation after mild COVID-19. Using its own MiXCR run on the 5' RACE reads, TCRdb lists one record per CDR3 protein. The sample has around 300,000 distinct CDR3 sequences, roughly an eighth seen once. The CDR3 is made up of 14 amino acids. V lost 5 bases and J lost 8, with 15 bases in between. In germline, CDR1 is SEHNR, CDR2 FQNEAQ (reference sequence). The genes are TRBV7-9 and TRBJ1-4; tentative D call: TRBD1 (5 bases). The receptor's source is a man younger than 35 who had mild COVID-19 (a few samples of this study predate the infection). Cell type and time point are not known. The source material was PBMCs or a T cell subset sorted from them (not recorded which). The CDR3 nucleotides read TGTGCCAGCAGCATGACAGCCCCAGTCGAAAAACTGTTTTTT. Protein product: CASSMTAPVEKLFF.